These T cell receptor beta chains were read from a single sample in a study of shared clonotypes between healthy human individuals. Measured with immunoSEQ multiplex PCR; TCRdb has only the in-frame clones, and not every one. The data contain 700,000 or so clones, around 72% of them singletons. The sequencing input was memory CD4+ T cells sorted from blood. These receptors were obtained from a woman aged 25 to 39 in good health. Each CDR3 is given with its conserved first and last residue. Each record gives: V gene, J gene, D gene, clone size, CDR3 DNA, CDR3 protein. D genes are given only for firm matches. Expanded clones get a size class; other rows say once, few or many, or leave the size out.

TRBV21-1	TRBJ2-7	NA	NA	TGTGCCAGCGGAAGGGAGGGTCGTGATAGCGGGCAGTACTTC	CASGREGRDSGQYF
TRBV6-1	TRBJ2-7	NA	NA	TGTGCCAGCACCCGGACTGAAACCTACGAGCAGTACTTC	CASTRTETYEQYF
TRBV15	TRBJ2-7	NA	NA	TGTGCCACCAGCAGAGATTTGCAGGGGAGGTACGAGCAGTACTTC	CATSRDLQGRYEQYF
TRBV5-1	TRBJ2-5	TRBD1	NA	TGCGCCAGCAGCCTGACAGGGCTCGAGACCCAGTACTTC	CASSLTGLETQYF
TRBV18	TRBJ2-7	NA	NA	TGTGCCAGCTCACCTGTGTGGCGTCAACAGGCCTACGAGCAGTACTTC	CASSPVWRQQAYEQYF
TRBV2	TRBJ2-1	NA	NA	TGTGCCAGCAGTGAAGGGCAAGGGTACTTAGAGCAGTTCTTC	CASSEGQGYLEQFF
TRBV28	TRBJ2-1	TRBD1	many	TGTGCCAGCAGTCCCTCTCCCAGGGGGAATGAGCAGTTCTTC	CASSPSPRGNEQFF
TRBV28	TRBJ1-1	NA	NA	TGTGCCAGCAGTTTAAGGGAGGGGGAAGCTTTCTTT	CASSLREGEAFF
TRBV7-9	TRBJ2-2	NA	NA	TGTGCCAGCAGCTTATCCGTAGGAAACACCGGGGAGCTGTTTTTT	CASSLSVGNTGELFF
TRBV6-1	TRBJ2-3	NA	NA	TGTGCCAGCAGTATCACAGATACGCAGTATTTT	CASSITDTQYF
TRBV25-1	TRBJ2-6	NA	NA	TGTGCCAGCAGTGGACACAGAGCTGGGGCCAACGTCCTGACTTTC	CASSGHRAGANVLTF
TRBV27	TRBJ2-2	NA	NA	TGTGCCAGCAGTTCAGGGGCTTGGAAGTCGGGGGAGCTGTTTTTT	CASSSGAWKSGELFF
TRBV7-9	TRBJ2-5	NA	few	TGTGCCAGCAGCATCCAAGAGACCCAGTACTTC	CASSIQETQYF
TRBV28	TRBJ2-2	NA	NA	TGTGCCAGCAGTCTCTGGGGGGCGCGAGTTCGCACCGGGGAGCTGTTTTTT	CASSLWGARVRTGELFF
TRBV11-3	TRBJ1-3	NA	NA	TGTGCCAGCAGCTTGGCCCCCGGGAACACCATATATTTT	CASSLAPGNTIYF
TRBV2	TRBJ2-7	TRBD2	NA	TGTGCCAGCAGTGGTCAACTAGCGGGAGTTCATGAGCAGTACTTC	CASSGQLAGVHEQYF
TRBV7-6	TRBJ2-1	TRBD2	few	TGTGCCAGCAGCGTAGCGGGGGGTTACAATGAGCAGTTCTTC	CASSVAGGYNEQFF
TRBV7-9	TRBJ2-7	TRBD1	NA	TGTGCCAGCAGCACTCCGGGACAGGGGGCAACCTACGAGCAGTACTTC	CASSTPGQGATYEQYF
TRBV5-1	TRBJ2-7	TRBD2	NA	TGCGCCAGCAGCCCGACTAGCGGGTCCCGCTACGAGCAGTACTTC	CASSPTSGSRYEQYF
TRBV18	TRBJ1-3	NA	NA	TGTGCCAGCTCACTCCGGGACGGGGGTTTAGAAGCTGGAAACACCATATATTTT	CASSLRDGGLEAGNTIYF
TRBV28	TRBJ2-7	NA	NA	TGTGCCAGCACTGCAGGGCACTACGAGCAGTACTTC	CASTAGHYEQYF
TRBV28	TRBJ2-7	NA	many	TGTGCCAGCATCGCGCCGGGATCCGAGCAGTACTTC	CASIAPGSEQYF
TRBV4-2	TRBJ2-7	TRBD2	medium-sized	TGTGCCAGCAGCCAAGATCTACTAGCGGGAGGTGGGGACGAGCAGTACTTC	CASSQDLLAGGGDEQYF
TRBV7-8	TRBJ2-1	NA	NA	TGTGCCAGCAGCTTAGGTGGGACTGGGCCAGTTGAGCAGTTCTTC	CASSLGGTGPVEQFF
TRBV19	TRBJ2-5	NA	NA	TGTGCCAGCAGTCAGGGGCGCGAGGAGACCCAGTACTTC	CASSQGREETQYF
TRBV18	TRBJ2-7	NA	NA	TGTGCCAGCTCAGATGGGACTGGGCCCTACGAGCAGTACTTC	CASSDGTGPYEQYF
TRBV19	TRBJ1-2	TRBD1	NA	TGTGCCAGTAGCCCCGGAGAGGGACAGGGTTGGGGCTACACCTTC	CASSPGEGQGWGYTF
TRBV19	TRBJ1-2	TRBD1	NA	TGTGCCAGTAGAGAACCCGGGACAGGGAACTATGGCTACACCTTC	CASREPGTGNYGYTF
TRBV10-3	TRBJ1-5	TRBD1	NA	TGTGCCATCACCTCAGGGGGCAGGGGCAATCAGCCCCAGCATTTT	CAITSGGRGNQPQHF
TRBV5-1	TRBJ2-3	NA	NA	TGCGCCAGCAGCGTTCAGGGTAACCCAGATACGCAGTATTTT	CASSVQGNPDTQYF
TRBV19	TRBJ2-3	TRBD2	NA	TGTGCCAGTAGTAGGGAAGGCGGGAGTGGCACAGATACGCAGTATTTT	CASSREGGSGTDTQYF
TRBV6-1	TRBJ2-1	TRBD2	NA	TGTGCCAGCACAGCTAGCGGGAGGGCCGTGGGTGAGCAGTTCTTC	CASTASGRAVGEQFF
TRBV27	TRBJ1-4	NA	NA	TGTGCCAGCACCACGACGGAGGGGTCGGCTAATGAAAAACTGTTTTTT	CASTTTEGSANEKLFF
TRBV7-9	TRBJ1-1	NA	NA	TGTGCCAGCAGCTTAAACGACAACGTGAACACTGAAGCTTTCTTT	CASSLNDNVNTEAFF
TRBV11-2	TRBJ2-1	NA	NA	TGTGCCAGCAGCACGGGACTCGCATACAATGAGCAGTTCTTC	CASSTGLAYNEQFF
TRBV6-5	TRBJ1-1	NA	NA	TGTGCCAGCAGTCGTGAGGAGGTGAACACTGAAGCTTTCTTT	CASSREEVNTEAFF
TRBV7-9	TRBJ2-3	TRBD2	few	TGTGCCAGCAGCTCCGGGACTAGCGGGTTGGGGTCTGTGCAGTATTTT	CASSSGTSGLGSVQYF
TRBV5-1	TRBJ2-1	TRBD2	NA	TGCGCCAGCAGTCCAGGGACTAGCGGGGGAGAGCAGTTCTTC	CASSPGTSGGEQFF
TRBV5-4	TRBJ2-4	TRBD1	NA	TGTGCCAGCAGGGATGGACAGGGGGCTTCCAAAAACATTCAGTACTTC	CASRDGQGASKNIQYF
TRBV18	TRBJ2-7	NA	NA	TGTGCCAGCTCTAGAGAGGGGTCCTCCCTTTACGAGCAGTACTTC	CASSREGSSLYEQYF
TRBV4-1	TRBJ1-4	NA	NA	TGCGCCAGCAGCCAATTTGATCGGGGCATGGGTGAAAAACTGTTTTTT	CASSQFDRGMGEKLFF
TRBV11-2	TRBJ1-1	NA	few	TGTGCCAGCAGCTTGCCAAGACAGAACACTGAAGCTTTCTTT	CASSLPRQNTEAFF
TRBV28	TRBJ2-5	NA	NA	TGTGCCAGCAGCACTCCGGGATCTAAAGGAGAGACCCAGTACTTC	CASSTPGSKGETQYF